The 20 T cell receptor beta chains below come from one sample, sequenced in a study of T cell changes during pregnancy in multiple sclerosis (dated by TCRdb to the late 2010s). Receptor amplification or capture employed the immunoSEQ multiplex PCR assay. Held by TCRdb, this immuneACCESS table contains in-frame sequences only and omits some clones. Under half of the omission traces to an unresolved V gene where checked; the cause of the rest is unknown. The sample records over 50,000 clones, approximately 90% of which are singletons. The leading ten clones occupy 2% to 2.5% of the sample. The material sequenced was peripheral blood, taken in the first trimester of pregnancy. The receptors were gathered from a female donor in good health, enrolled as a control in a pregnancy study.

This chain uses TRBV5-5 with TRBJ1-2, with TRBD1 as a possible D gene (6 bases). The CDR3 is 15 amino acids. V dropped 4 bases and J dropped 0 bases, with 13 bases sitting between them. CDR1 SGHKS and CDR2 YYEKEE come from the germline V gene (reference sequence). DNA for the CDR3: TGTGCCAGCAGCACAGGGACCATAGCTAACTATGGCTACACCTTC. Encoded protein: CASSTGTIANYGYTF.

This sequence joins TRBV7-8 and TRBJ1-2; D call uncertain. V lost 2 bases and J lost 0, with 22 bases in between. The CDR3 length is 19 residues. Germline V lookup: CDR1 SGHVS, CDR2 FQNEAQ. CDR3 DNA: TGTGCCAGCAGCTTATACCCCCGCCCCAGGCACAGTTCTAACTATGGCTACACCTTC. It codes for CASSLYPRPRHSSNYGYTF.

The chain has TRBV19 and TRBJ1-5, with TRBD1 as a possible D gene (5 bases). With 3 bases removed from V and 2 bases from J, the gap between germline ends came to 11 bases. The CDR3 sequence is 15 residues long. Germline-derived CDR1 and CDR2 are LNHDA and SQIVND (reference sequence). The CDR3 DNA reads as TGTGCCAGTAGTATCATGGACATGGGCAATCAGCCCCAGCATTTT. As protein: CASSIMDMGNQPQHF. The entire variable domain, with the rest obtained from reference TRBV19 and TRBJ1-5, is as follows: DGGITQSPKYLFRKEGQNVTLSCEQNLNHDAMYWYRQDPGQGLRLIYYSQIVNDFQKGDIAEGYSVSREKKESFPLTVTSAQKNPTAFYLCASSIMDMGNQPQHFGDGTRLSIL.

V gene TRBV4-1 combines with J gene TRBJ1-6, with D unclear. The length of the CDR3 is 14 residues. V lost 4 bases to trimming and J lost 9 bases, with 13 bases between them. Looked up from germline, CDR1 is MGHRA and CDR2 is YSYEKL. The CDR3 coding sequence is TGCGCCAGCAGCCTGGGCCGGATCATTTCACCCCTCCACTTT. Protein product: CASSLGRIISPLHF.

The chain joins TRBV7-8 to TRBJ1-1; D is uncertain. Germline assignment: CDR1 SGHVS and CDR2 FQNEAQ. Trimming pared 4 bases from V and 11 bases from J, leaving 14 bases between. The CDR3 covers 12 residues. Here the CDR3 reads CASSSPIFSAFF. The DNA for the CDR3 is TGTGCCAGCAGCTCCCCAATTTTTTCCGCTTTCTTT.

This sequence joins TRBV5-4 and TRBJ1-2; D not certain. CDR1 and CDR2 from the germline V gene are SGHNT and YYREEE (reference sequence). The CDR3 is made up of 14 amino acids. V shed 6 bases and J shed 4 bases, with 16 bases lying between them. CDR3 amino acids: CASTSERGSYGYTF. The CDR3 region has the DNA TGTGCCAGCACCTCGGAGAGAGGCTCCTATGGCTACACCTTC.

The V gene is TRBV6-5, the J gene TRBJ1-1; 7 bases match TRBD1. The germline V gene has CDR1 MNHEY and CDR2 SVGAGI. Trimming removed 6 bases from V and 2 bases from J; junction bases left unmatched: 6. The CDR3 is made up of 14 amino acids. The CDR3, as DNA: TGTGCCAGCAGAGACAGGGTCCACAACACTGAAGCTTTCTTT. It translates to CASRDRVHNTEAFF.

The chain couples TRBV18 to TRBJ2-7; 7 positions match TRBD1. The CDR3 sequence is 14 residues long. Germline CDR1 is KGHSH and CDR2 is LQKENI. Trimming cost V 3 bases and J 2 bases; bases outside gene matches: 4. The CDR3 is CASSPGTATYEQYF. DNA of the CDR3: TGTGCCAGCTCACCCGGGACAGCTACCTACGAGCAGTACTTC.

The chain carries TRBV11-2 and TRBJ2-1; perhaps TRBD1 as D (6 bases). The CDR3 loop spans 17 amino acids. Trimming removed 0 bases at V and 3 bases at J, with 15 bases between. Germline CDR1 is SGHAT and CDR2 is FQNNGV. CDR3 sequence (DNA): TGTGCCAGCAGCTTAGACCGGGACACAGCCCTCTACAATGAGCAGTTCTTC. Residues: CASSLDRDTALYNEQFF. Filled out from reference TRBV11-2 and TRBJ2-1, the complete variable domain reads EAGVAQSPRYKIIEKRQSVAFWCNPISGHATLYWYQQILGQGPKLLIQFQNNGVVDDSQLPKDRFSAERLKGVDSTLKIQPAKLEDSAVYLCASSLDRDTALYNEQFFGPGTRLTVL.

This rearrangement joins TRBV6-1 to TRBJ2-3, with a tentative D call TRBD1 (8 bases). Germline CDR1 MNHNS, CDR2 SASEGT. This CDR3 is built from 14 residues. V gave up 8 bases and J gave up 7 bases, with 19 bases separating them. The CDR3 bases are TGTGCCAGCGCTGGAACAGGGGGGGTAAATACGCAGTATTTT. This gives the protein CASAGTGGVNTQYF.

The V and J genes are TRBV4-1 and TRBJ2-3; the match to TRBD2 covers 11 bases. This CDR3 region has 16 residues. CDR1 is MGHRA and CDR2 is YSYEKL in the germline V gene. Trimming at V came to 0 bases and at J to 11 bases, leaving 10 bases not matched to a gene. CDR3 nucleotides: TGCGCCAGCAGCCAAGACCTGGGACTAGCGGCTGGTGGGCAGTATTTT. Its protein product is CASSQDLGLAAGGQYF.

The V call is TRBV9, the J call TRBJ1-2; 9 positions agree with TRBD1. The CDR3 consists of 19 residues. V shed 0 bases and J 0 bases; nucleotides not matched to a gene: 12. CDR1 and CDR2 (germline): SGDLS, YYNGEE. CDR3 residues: CASSVDHGTGKRPNYGYTF. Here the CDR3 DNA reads TGTGCCAGCAGCGTAGACCACGGGACAGGGAAGCGTCCTAACTATGGCTACACCTTC.

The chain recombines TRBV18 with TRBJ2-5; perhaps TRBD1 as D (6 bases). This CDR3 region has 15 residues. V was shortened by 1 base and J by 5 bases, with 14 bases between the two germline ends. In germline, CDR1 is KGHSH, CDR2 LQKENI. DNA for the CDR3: TGTGCCAGCTCACCACTGGGGGCGATGTGGGAGACCCAGTACTTC. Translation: CASSPLGAMWETQYF.

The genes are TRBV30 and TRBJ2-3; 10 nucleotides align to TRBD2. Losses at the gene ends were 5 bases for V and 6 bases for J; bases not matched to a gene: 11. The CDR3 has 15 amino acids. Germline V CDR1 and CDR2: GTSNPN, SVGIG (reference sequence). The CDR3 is CAWGGSGGARDTQYF. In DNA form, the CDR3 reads TGTGCCTGGGGAGGGAGCGGGGGGGCAAGGGATACGCAGTATTTT.

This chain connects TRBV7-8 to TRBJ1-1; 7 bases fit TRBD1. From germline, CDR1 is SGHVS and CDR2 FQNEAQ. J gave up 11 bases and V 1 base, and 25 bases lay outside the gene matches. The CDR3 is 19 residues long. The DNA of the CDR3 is TGTGCCAGCAGCTTAGTCGGACCAGCATTCAGGGGGATTCTTGGCACCGCTTTCTTT. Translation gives CASSLVGPAFRGILGTAFF.

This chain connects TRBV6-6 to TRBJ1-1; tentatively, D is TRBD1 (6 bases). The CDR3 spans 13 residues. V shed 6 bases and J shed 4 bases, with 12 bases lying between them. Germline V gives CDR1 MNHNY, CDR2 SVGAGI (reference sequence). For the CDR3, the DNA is TGTGCCAGCAGCCTACAGGGATCCACTGAAGCTTTCTTT. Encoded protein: CASSLQGSTEAFF.

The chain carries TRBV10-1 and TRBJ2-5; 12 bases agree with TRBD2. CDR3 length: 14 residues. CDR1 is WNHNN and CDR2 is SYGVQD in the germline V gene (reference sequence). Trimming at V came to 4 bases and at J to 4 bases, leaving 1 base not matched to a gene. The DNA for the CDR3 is TGCGCCAGCAGTGTACTAGCGGGGGGAGAGACCCAGTACTTC. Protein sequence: CASSVLAGGETQYF.

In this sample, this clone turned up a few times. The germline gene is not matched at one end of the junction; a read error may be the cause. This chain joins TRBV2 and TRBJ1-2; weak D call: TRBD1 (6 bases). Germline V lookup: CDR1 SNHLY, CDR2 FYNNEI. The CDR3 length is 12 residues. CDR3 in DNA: TGTGCCAGCTGTGAGACAGGCTGTGGCTACACCTTC. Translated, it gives CASCETGCGYTF.

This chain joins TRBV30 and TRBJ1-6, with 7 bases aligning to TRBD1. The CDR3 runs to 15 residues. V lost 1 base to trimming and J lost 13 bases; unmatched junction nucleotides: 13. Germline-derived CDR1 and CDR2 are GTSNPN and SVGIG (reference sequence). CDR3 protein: CAWSGSIRGQTPLHF. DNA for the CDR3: TGTGCCTGGAGTGGTTCTATAAGGGGGCAAACCCCCCTCCACTTT.

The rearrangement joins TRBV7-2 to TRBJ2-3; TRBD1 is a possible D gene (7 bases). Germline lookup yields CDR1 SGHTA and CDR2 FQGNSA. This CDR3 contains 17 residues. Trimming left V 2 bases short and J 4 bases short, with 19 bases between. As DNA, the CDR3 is TGTGCCAGCAGCTTAAGGTATCGCAGGGGGGTGCCAGATACGCAGTATTTT. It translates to CASSLRYRRGVPDTQYF.